This T cell receptor beta chain was obtained from a study of shared clonotypes between healthy human individuals. Findings and caveats of the study: The study generally estimated greater richness for naive than memory subsets.

There are 11 residues in the CDR3. Trimming pared 0 bases from V and 6 bases from J, leaving 6 bases between. The V gene's germline CDR1 is GTSNPN and CDR2 SVGIG (reference sequence). Clones were sequenced by immunoSEQ multiplex PCR, and TCRdb holds only the in-frame ones, with some missing. The data contain about 2 million clones, less than 95% of them seen just once; the ten biggest clones take up roughly 1.2%. Naive CD8 cells lacked CD45RO, underwent positive selection for CCR7 and left out terminally differentiated effector memory CD45RA+ cells. With respect to this clone: Its antigen remains unidentified. Other DNA sequences in the same sample also yield this CDR3.

This TCR was recovered from a man aged 18 to 35 in good health. The sequencing sample was made of naive CD8+ T cells sorted from blood. The chain employs TRBV30 and TRBJ2-7, with D unclear. CDR3 bases: TGTGCCTGGAGTGTAAGTAGCGAGCAGTACTTC. Protein: CAWSVSSEQYF.